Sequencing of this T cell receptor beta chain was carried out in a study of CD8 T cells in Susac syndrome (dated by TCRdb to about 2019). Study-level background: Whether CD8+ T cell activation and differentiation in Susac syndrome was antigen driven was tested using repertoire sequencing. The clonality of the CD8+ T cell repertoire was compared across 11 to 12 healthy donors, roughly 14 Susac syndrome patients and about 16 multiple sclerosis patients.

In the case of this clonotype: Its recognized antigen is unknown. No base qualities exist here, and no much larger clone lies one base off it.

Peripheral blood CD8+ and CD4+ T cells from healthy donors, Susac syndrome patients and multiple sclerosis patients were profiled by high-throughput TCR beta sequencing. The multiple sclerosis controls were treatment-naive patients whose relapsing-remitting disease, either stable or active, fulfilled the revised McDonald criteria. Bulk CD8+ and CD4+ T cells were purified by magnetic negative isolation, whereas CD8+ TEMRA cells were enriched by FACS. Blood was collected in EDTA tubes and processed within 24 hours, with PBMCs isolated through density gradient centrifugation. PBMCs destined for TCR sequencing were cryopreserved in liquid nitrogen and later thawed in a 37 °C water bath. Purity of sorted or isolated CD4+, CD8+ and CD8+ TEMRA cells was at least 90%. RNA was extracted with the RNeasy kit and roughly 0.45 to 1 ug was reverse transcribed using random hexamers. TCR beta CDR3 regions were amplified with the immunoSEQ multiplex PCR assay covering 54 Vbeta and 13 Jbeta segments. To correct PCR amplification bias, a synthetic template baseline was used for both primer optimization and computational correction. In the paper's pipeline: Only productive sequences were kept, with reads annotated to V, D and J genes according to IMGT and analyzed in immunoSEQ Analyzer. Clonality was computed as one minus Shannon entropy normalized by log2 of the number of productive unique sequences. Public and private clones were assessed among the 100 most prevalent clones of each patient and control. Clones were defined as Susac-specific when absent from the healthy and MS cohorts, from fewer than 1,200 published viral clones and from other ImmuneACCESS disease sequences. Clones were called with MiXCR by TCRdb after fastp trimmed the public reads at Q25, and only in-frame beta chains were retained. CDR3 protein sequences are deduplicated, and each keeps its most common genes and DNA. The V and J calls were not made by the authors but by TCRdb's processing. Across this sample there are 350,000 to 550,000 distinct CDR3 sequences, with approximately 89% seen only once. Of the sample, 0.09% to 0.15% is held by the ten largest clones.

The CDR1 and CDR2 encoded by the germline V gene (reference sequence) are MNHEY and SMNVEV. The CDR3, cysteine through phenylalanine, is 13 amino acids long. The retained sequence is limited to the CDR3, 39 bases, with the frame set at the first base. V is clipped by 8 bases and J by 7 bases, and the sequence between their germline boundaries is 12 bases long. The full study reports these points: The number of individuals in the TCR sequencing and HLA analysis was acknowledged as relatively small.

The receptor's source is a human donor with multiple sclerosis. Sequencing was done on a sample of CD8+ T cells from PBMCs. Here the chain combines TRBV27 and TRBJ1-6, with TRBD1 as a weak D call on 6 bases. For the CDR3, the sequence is CASADSQNSPLHF. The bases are TGTGCCAGCGCGGACAGCCAAAATTCACCCCTCCACTTT.